Listed below are T cell receptor beta chains from one sample, sequenced in a study of T cell repertoires in cytomegalovirus infection. TCRdb used MiXCR to reprocess the reads, holding one entry per CDR3 protein. The sample has about 530,000 distinct CDR3 sequences, around 27% seen once. Sample: PBMCs. The receptors originated from a human donor in good health (CMV status not recorded). Some clones in this sample may be carry-over from other donors' samples. The CDR3 runs from the conserved cysteine through the conserved F or W. D genes are given only for firm matches. Clone size, where shown, is once, few, many, or a class for clones that have expanded.

j_call: TRBJ2-7
clone_size: few
d_call: TRBD1
v_call: TRBV6-5
cdr3_aa: CASSFRDRGVYEQYF
cdr3_nt: TGTGCCAGCAGTTTTAGGGACAGGGGGGTCTACGAGCAGTACTTC

j_call: TRBJ1-1
clone_size: many
d_call: NA
v_call: TRBV12-3/TRBV12-4
cdr3_aa: CASSLGPENTEAFF
cdr3_nt: TGTGCCAGCAGTTTAGGCCCAGAGAACACTGAAGCTTTCTTT

j_call: TRBJ2-7
clone_size: NA
d_call: NA
v_call: TRBV7-2
cdr3_aa: CASSPRTKPREQYF
cdr3_nt: TGTGCCAGCAGCCCCCGGACTAAACCCCGCGAGCAGTACTTC

j_call: TRBJ2-1
clone_size: NA
d_call: NA
v_call: TRBV29-1
cdr3_aa: CSVRGVSSYNEQFF
cdr3_nt: TGCAGCGTCCGAGGGGTGAGCTCCTACAATGAGCAGTTCTTC

j_call: TRBJ2-1
clone_size: NA
d_call: TRBD2
v_call: TRBV9
cdr3_aa: CASSVWAAGAYNEQFF
cdr3_nt: TGTGCCAGCAGCGTCTGGGCAGCGGGAGCCTACAATGAGCAGTTCTTC

j_call: TRBJ2-5
clone_size: NA
d_call: TRBD2
v_call: TRBV12-3/TRBV12-4
cdr3_aa: CASTPNPGLDQETQYF
cdr3_nt: TGTGCCAGCACCCCTAATCCTGGACTAGACCAAGAGACCCAGTACTTC

j_call: TRBJ1-2
clone_size: NA
d_call: NA
v_call: TRBV5-1
cdr3_aa: CASSLTGGVGYGYTF
cdr3_nt: TGCGCCAGCAGCCTCACAGGAGGTGTAGGCTATGGCTACACCTTC

j_call: TRBJ2-7
clone_size: few
d_call: TRBD2
v_call: TRBV10-2
cdr3_aa: CASFAGGGEQYF
cdr3_nt: TGCGCCAGTTTTGCGGGAGGGGGCGAGCAGTACTTC

j_call: TRBJ1-2
clone_size: NA
d_call: NA
v_call: TRBV6-1
cdr3_aa: CASSEGVGTNYGYTF
cdr3_nt: TGTGCCAGCAGTGAAGGGGTCGGAACTAACTATGGCTACACCTTC

j_call: TRBJ2-2
clone_size: NA
d_call: TRBD1
v_call: TRBV13
cdr3_aa: CASSAHPWDRKTVTGELFF
cdr3_nt: TGTGCCAGCAGCGCACACCCCTGGGACAGGAAGACTGTAACCGGGGAGCTGTTTTTT

j_call: TRBJ1-3
clone_size: NA
d_call: TRBD1
v_call: TRBV7-6
cdr3_aa: CASSFYRGGRPSGNTIYF
cdr3_nt: TGTGCCAGCAGCTTTTACAGGGGGGGAAGACCCTCTGGAAACACCATATATTTT

j_call: TRBJ1-4
clone_size: few
d_call: NA
v_call: TRBV12-3/TRBV12-4
cdr3_aa: CASSFGGMSEKLFF
cdr3_nt: TGTGCCAGCAGTTTCGGGGGGATGAGTGAAAAACTGTTTTTT

j_call: TRBJ2-3
clone_size: few
d_call: NA
v_call: TRBV6-1
cdr3_aa: CASSLSGTDTDTQYF
cdr3_nt: TGTGCCAGCAGTTTAAGTGGAACCGACACAGATACGCAGTATTTT

j_call: TRBJ1-5
clone_size: NA
d_call: NA
v_call: TRBV19
cdr3_aa: CASRGGGQTQSNQPQHF
cdr3_nt: TGTGCCAGCAGAGGTGGAGGACAAACTCAAAGCAATCAGCCCCAGCATTTT

j_call: TRBJ2-1
clone_size: NA
d_call: TRBD1
v_call: TRBV6-5
cdr3_aa: CASSYSGGENNEQFF
cdr3_nt: TGTGCCAGCAGTTACTCAGGGGGCGAGAACAATGAGCAGTTCTTC

j_call: TRBJ2-2
clone_size: NA
d_call: TRBD1
v_call: TRBV7-4
cdr3_aa: CASSNRQGITTGELFF
cdr3_nt: TGTGCCAGCAGCAACCGACAGGGAATTACCACCGGGGAGCTGTTTTTT

j_call: TRBJ2-1
clone_size: NA
d_call: NA
v_call: TRBV29-1
cdr3_aa: CSVEIVMGNEQFF
cdr3_nt: TGCAGCGTTGAGATAGTAATGGGCAATGAGCAGTTCTTC

j_call: TRBJ2-3
clone_size: NA
d_call: TRBD2
v_call: TRBV12-3/TRBV12-4
cdr3_aa: CASGFISGRAFTDTQYF
cdr3_nt: TGTGCCAGCGGTTTTATTAGCGGGAGGGCCTTCACAGATACGCAGTATTTT

j_call: TRBJ2-3
clone_size: NA
d_call: NA
v_call: TRBV29-1
cdr3_aa: CSVRTLVGRSGTQYF
cdr3_nt: TGCAGCGTCCGAACCCTAGTCGGGAGAAGCGGTACGCAGTATTTT

j_call: TRBJ2-3
clone_size: many
d_call: TRBD1
v_call: TRBV7-2
cdr3_aa: CASSLVGTGGRGTQYF
cdr3_nt: TGTGCCAGCAGCTTAGTGGGGACAGGGGGCAGGGGTACGCAGTATTTT

j_call: TRBJ1-5
clone_size: NA
d_call: TRBD1
v_call: TRBV19
cdr3_aa: CASTPGGAGWNQPQHF
cdr3_nt: TGTGCCAGTACCCCAGGGGGCGCCGGATGGAATCAGCCCCAGCATTTT

j_call: TRBJ2-5
clone_size: many
d_call: TRBD2
v_call: TRBV7-6
cdr3_aa: CASSLAAGVQETQYF
cdr3_nt: TGTGCCAGCAGCTTAGCGGCGGGAGTCCAAGAGACCCAGTACTTC

j_call: TRBJ1-6
clone_size: NA
d_call: NA
v_call: TRBV29-1
cdr3_aa: CSVRGTGDSPLHF
cdr3_nt: TGCAGCGTTAGGGGAACAGGAGATTCACCCCTCCACTTT

j_call: TRBJ1-4
clone_size: NA
d_call: NA
v_call: TRBV30
cdr3_aa: CAWSVSEKLFF
cdr3_nt: TGTGCCTGGAGTGTATCTGAAAAACTGTTTTTT